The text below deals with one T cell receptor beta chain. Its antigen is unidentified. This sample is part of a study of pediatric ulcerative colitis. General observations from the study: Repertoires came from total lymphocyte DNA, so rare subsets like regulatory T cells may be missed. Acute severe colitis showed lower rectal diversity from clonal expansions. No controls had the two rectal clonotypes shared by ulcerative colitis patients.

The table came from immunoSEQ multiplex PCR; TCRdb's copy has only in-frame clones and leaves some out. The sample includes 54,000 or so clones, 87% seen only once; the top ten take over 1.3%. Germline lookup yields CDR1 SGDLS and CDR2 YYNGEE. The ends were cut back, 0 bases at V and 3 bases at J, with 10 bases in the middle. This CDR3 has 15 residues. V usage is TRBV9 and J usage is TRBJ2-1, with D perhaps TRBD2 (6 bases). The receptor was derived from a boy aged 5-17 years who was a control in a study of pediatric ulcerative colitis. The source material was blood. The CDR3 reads CASSVGSGIYNEQFF. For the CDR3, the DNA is TGTGCCAGCAGCGTAGGTAGCGGAATCTACAATGAGCAGTTCTTC.